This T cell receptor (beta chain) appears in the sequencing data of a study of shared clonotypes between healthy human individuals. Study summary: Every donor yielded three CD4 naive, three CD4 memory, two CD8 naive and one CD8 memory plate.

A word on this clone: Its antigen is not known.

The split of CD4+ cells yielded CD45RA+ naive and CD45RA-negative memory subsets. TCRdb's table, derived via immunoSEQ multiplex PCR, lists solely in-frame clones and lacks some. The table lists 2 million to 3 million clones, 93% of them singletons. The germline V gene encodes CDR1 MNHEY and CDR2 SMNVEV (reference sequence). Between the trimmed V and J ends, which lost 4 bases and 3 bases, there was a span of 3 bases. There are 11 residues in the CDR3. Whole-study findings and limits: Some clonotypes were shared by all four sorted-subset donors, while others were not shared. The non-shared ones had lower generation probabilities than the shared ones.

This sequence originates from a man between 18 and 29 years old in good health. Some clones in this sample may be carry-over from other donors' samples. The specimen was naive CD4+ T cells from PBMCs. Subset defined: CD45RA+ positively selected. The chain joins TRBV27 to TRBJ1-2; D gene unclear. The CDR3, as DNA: TGTGCCAGCAGTTCCTACTATGGCTACACCTTC. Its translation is CASSSYYGYTF.